Following are 28 T cell receptor beta chains from one sample sequenced in a study of CXCR3-negative and CXCR3-positive naive CD8 T cells. 5' RACE with UMI labels generated the TRB cDNA libraries. No DNA is given; TCRdb re-called the 5' RACE reads and lists each CDR3 protein once. The listing records around 26,000 distinct CDR3 sequences. The material sequenced was naive CXCR3- CD8+ T cells from blood. As for subset: CD45RO-CCR7+CD27+CD95- naive CD8+ T cells lacking CXCR3 (TNR3-). These receptors all come from a human donor in good health. Some clones in this sample may be carry-over from other donors' samples.

The V gene is TRBV12-3 or TRBV12-4, the J gene TRBJ2-3. This CDR3 contains 16 residues. This CDR3 is CASSLLGRASTDTQYF.

The rearrangement uses TRBV4-1 and TRBJ2-7; lacking DNA, the TRBD2 call made by TCRdb goes unchecked. Germline-derived CDR1 and CDR2 are MGHRA and YSYEKL. The CDR3 spans 19 residues. The CDR3 here is CASSQEEGRTSGRTYEQYF.

The chain links TRBV29-1 to TRBJ1-5; TCRdb indicates TRBD1, and absent DNA this call remains unverified. CDR1 is SQVTM, CDR2 ANQGSEA, per germline. This CDR3 region has 14 residues. The CDR3 is CSVTGTGGGQPQHF.

The chain employs TRBV18 and TRBJ2-7. CDR1 and CDR2 from the germline V gene are KGHSH and LQKENI. This CDR3 comprises 16 residues. The CDR3 reads CASSPRFREGPYEQYF. The full variable domain, with the rest looked up from reference TRBV18 and TRBJ2-7, is NAGVMQNPRHLVRRRGQEARLRCSPMKGHSHVYWYRQLPEEGLKFMVYLQKENIIDESGMPKERFSAEFPKEGPSILRIQQVVRGDSAAYFCASSPRFREGPYEQYFGPGTRLTVT.

This chain links TRBV29-1 with TRBJ1-1; TCRdb's D call, TRBD1, is unchecked because there is no DNA. Germline assignment: CDR1 SQVTM and CDR2 ANQGSEA. The CDR3 has 12 residues. The CDR3 region is CSVVENPGEAFF. Combining the CDR3 with reference TRBV29-1 and TRBJ1-1 gives the whole variable domain SAVISQKPSRDICQRGTSLTIQCQVDSQVTMMFWYRQQPGQSLTLIATANQGSEATYESGFVIDKFPISRPNLTFSTLTVSNMSPEDSSIYLCSVVENPGEAFFGQGTRLTVV.

CDR3 protein: CASSWGDRGTEAFF. V gene TRBV12-3 or TRBV12-4 combines with J gene TRBJ1-1; TCRdb indicates TRBD1, and absent DNA this call remains unverified. CDR3 length: 14 residues.

The CDR3 region is CASSLLSNTEAFF. This chain uses TRBV7-9 with TRBJ1-1. Germline V CDR1 and CDR2: SEHNR, FQNEAQ (reference sequence). This CDR3 region has 13 residues.

This sequence joins TRBV12-3 or TRBV12-4 and TRBJ1-5. CDR3 length: 14 amino acids. CDR3: CASRGELSNQPQHF.

The chain joins TRBV29-1 to TRBJ2-1; TCRdb proposes TRBD1, but this gene call is untestable without DNA. The CDR3 is 12 amino acids. CDR1 and CDR2 (germline): SQVTM, ANQGSEA. The CDR3 protein is CSLDRGFNEQFF.

The chain links TRBV29-1 to TRBJ2-2. This CDR3 is 13 amino acids long. Germline V gene data show CDR1 as SQVTM and CDR2 as ANQGSEA. The CDR3 sequence: CSVLDRLTGELFF.

The rearrangement links TRBV12-3 or TRBV12-4 to TRBJ1-5. CDR3 size: 13 residues. CDR3: CASSLLGNQPQHF.

The chain employs TRBV6-4 and TRBJ1-6. This CDR3 is 15 amino acids long. Germline values: CDR1 MRHNA, CDR2 SNTAGT. The chain's CDR3 is CASSDSGEGSSPLHF.

This sequence joins TRBV28 and TRBJ2-7; without DNA, the TCRdb call of TRBD1 cannot be checked. The CDR3 runs 12 residues. Per germline, CDR1 MDHEN and CDR2 SYDVKM. CDR3 sequence: CASITPGREQYF.

The rearrangement links TRBV6-2 or TRBV6-3 to TRBJ2-7; TCRdb picks TRBD1, but there is no DNA to check that call. The length of the CDR3 is 16 residues. The germline gives CDR1 MNHEY, CDR2 SVGEGT. CDR3 region: CASSGRQAGILGEQYF.

The chain is built from TRBV20-1 and TRBJ2-1; TCRdb's D call of TRBD1 is untestable without DNA. This CDR3 is built from 16 residues. The germline V gene has CDR1 DFQATT and CDR2 SNEGSKA (reference sequence). The CDR3 region is CSANSGTLSSYNEQFF.

The rearrangement uses TRBV25-1 and TRBJ1-2. Per the germline V gene, CDR1 is MGHDK and CDR2 is SYGVNS. There are 11 residues in the CDR3. CDR3 amino acids: CASSDFAGYTF.

The gene calls are TRBV20-1 and TRBJ1-1; TCRdb proposes TRBD1, but this gene call is untestable without DNA. The CDR3 covers 14 residues. The germline V gene has CDR1 DFQATT and CDR2 SNEGSKA (reference sequence). Here the CDR3 reads CSARDQRGSNEAFF.

The chain carries TRBV25-1 and TRBJ1-6; TCRdb reports TRBD1, a call that lacks DNA to check it against. The CDR3 totals 15 residues. Germline V gives CDR1 MGHDK, CDR2 SYGVNS. The CDR3 spells CASSEGRVYNSPLHF.

The rearrangement uses TRBV6-2 or TRBV6-3 and TRBJ2-1. The CDR3 has 12 residues. Per germline, CDR1 MNHEY and CDR2 SVGEGT. CDR3 amino acids: CASSYSTNEQFF.

The chain employs TRBV5-1 and TRBJ2-7. The CDR3 runs to 14 residues. Germline V gene data show CDR1 as SGHRS and CDR2 as YFSETQ. The CDR3 protein is CASSSDSYSYEQYF. Combining the CDR3 with reference TRBV5-1 and TRBJ2-7 gives the whole variable domain KAGVTQTPRYLIKTRGQQVTLSCSPISGHRSVSWYQQTPGQGLQFLFEYFSETQRNKGNFPGRFSGRQFSNSRSEMNVSTLELGDSALYLCASSSDSYSYEQYFGPGTRLTVT.

The chain combines TRBV28 with TRBJ2-3; TCRdb's D call, TRBD2, is unchecked because there is no DNA. CDR3 length: 16 residues. Germline V lookup: CDR1 MDHEN, CDR2 SYDVKM. The CDR3: CASSFDERGVTDTQYF.

The chain joins TRBV12-3 or TRBV12-4 to TRBJ1-3; with no DNA, the TCRdb D assignment of TRBD1 cannot be verified. CDR3 size: 14 residues. CDR3 protein: CASNQGFSGNTIYF.

The V call is TRBV20-1, the J call TRBJ2-7. The CDR3 extends over 15 amino acids. CDR1 DFQATT and CDR2 SNEGSKA come from the germline V gene (reference sequence). The CDR3 sequence: CSARELQGAPYEQYF.

The chain couples TRBV7-9 to TRBJ1-1; absent DNA, TCRdb's TRBD1 call cannot be checked. Germline loops: CDR1 SEHNR, CDR2 FQNEAQ (reference sequence). There are 15 residues in the CDR3. This CDR3 reads CASSLPVGQNTEAFF.

This clonotype shows up as medium-sized (0.01 to 0.1%) by frequency. This sequence joins TRBV18 and TRBJ2-1; the TRBD2 assignment by TCRdb is unverifiable without DNA. Germline loops: CDR1 KGHSH, CDR2 LQKENI. The CDR3 runs 20 residues. The CDR3 spells CASSWTPGLGGPSSYNEQFF.

This clonotype is deemed medium-sized by its frequency. The chain recombines TRBV29-1 with TRBJ1-1; without DNA, the TCRdb call of TRBD1 cannot be checked. Germline V lookup: CDR1 SQVTM, CDR2 ANQGSEA. The CDR3 is 12 amino acids. The CDR3 region is CSARTGAVEAFF.

The rearrangement links TRBV13 to TRBJ2-3; the TCRdb D gene call, TRBD1, has no DNA to confirm it. Per the germline V gene, CDR1 is PRHDT and CDR2 is FYEKMQ (reference sequence). This CDR3 is built from 16 residues. The CDR3 loop is CASSSRSTDFLDTQYF.

V gene TRBV6-6 combines with J gene TRBJ2-3; absent DNA, TCRdb's TRBD1 call cannot be checked. The length of the CDR3 is 12 residues. CDR1 is MNHNY, CDR2 SVGAGI, per germline (reference sequence). The CDR3 sequence: CASSAPTDTQYF.